The 5 T cell receptor beta chains below all came from one sample that was sequenced in a study of cytomegalovirus exposure and HLA in healthy donors. PCR was performed using 60 Vbeta and 13 Jbeta primers. Some clones are missing from TCRdb's copy, which holds only in-frame ones; the method was immunoSEQ multiplex PCR. The table has 95,000 to 150,000 clones, roughly 77% seen once. The sample consisted of PBMCs. Receptors were obtained from a man between 18 and 29 years old in good health and CMV-seronegative.

This clone has a handful of counts. This chain joins TRBV7-2 and TRBJ2-5; D unclear. CDR1 and CDR2 from the germline V gene are SGHTA and FQGNSA. V shed 1 base and J shed 6 bases, with 6 bases lying between them. This CDR3 is built from 12 residues. CDR3 residues: CASSLVGQTQYF. The DNA of the CDR3 is TGTGCCAGCAGCTTAGTTGGGCAGACCCAGTACTTC.

The rearrangement links TRBV4-1 to TRBJ2-7; D is possibly TRBD2 (5 bases). This CDR3 is built from 15 residues. The germline V and J ends were trimmed by 1 base and 4 bases, with 14 bases remaining between them. From germline, CDR1 is MGHRA and CDR2 YSYEKL. The CDR3: CASSQVENGLYEQYF. The DNA of the CDR3 is TGCGCCAGCAGCCAAGTGGAGAACGGACTTTACGAGCAGTACTTC.

The J gene is TRBJ1-2, the V gene TRBV5-4; D is possibly TRBD1 (6 bases). Trimming left V 4 bases short and J 8 bases short, with 18 bases between. The germline V gene has CDR1 SGHNT and CDR2 YYREEE (reference sequence). This CDR3 has 14 residues. The CDR3, as DNA: TGTGCCAGCAGCATATACAGGGACCTCTGGGGCTACACCTTC. As protein: CASSIYRDLWGYTF.

The chain uses TRBV29-1 and TRBJ1-1; TRBD1 might be the D (6 bases). V lost 7 bases and J lost 7, with 16 bases in between. This CDR3 region has 12 residues. Germline V CDR1 and CDR2: SQVTM, ANQGSEA. Written as DNA, the CDR3 is TGCAGCGCAAAACAGGGTCTAGATGAAGCTTTCTTT. It is translated as CSAKQGLDEAFF.

This clone was counted a single time. The chain is built from TRBV5-4 and TRBJ2-7; 11 nucleotides match TRBD1. Germline CDR1 and CDR2: SGHNT and YYREEE (reference sequence). This CDR3 region has 13 residues. J gave up 7 bases and V 2 bases, and 2 bases lay outside the gene matches. The CDR3 here is CASSFGTGGEQYF. As DNA, the CDR3 is TGTGCCAGCAGCTTCGGGACAGGGGGGGAGCAGTACTTC.